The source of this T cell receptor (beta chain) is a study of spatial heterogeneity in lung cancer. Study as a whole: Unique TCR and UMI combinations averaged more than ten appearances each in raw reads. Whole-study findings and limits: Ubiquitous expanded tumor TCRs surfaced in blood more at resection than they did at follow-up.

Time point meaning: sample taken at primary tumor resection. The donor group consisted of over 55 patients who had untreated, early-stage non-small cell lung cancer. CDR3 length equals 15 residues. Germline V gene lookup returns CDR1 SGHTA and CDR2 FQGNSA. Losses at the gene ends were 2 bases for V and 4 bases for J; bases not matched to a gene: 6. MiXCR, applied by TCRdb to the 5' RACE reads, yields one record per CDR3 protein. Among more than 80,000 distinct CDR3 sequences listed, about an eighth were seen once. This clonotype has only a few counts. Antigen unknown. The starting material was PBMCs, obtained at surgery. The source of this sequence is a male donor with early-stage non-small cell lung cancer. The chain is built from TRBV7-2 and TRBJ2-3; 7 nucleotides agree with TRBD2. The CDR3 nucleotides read TGTGCCAGCAGCTTATGGGCGGGAGACCCAGATACGCAGTATTTT. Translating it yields CASSLWAGDPDTQYF.